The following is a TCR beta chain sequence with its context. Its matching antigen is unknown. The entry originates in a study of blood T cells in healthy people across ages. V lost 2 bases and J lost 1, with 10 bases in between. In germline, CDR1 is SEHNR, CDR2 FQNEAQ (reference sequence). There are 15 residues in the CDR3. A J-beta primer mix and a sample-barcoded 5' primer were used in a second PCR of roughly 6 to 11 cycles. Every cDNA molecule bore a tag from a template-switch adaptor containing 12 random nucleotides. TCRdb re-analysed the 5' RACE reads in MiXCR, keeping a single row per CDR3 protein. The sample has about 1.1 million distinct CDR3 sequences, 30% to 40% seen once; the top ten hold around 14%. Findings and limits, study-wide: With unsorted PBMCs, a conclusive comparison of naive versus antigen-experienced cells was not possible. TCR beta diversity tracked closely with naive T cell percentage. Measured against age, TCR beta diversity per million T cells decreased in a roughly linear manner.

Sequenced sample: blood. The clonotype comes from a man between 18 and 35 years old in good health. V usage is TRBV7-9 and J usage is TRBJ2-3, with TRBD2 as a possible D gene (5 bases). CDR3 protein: CASSLLAFRTDTQYF. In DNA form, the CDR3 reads TGTGCCAGCAGCTTACTAGCATTCCGCACAGATACGCAGTATTTT.